Below, 3 T cell receptor beta chains from the same sample are listed, as sequenced in a study of identical twins. TCRdb reprocessed the 5' RACE reads via MiXCR and lists one record per CDR3 protein. This table has over 250,000 distinct CDR3 sequences, roughly 10% appearing once. These data also featured in a second study, about yellow fever vaccine responses in identical twins.

Material: CD8+ T cells sorted from blood. The receptors here all came from a woman between 18 and 29 years old in good health.

Many counts were recorded for this clonotype. The chain links TRBV7-8 to TRBJ1-5; D gene ambiguous. Per the germline V gene, CDR1 is SGHVS and CDR2 is FQNEAQ. V was shortened by 0 bases and J by 5 bases, with 11 bases between the two germline ends. The CDR3 sequence is 15 residues long. The CDR3 is CASSLAGIEDQPQHF. CDR3 nucleotides: TGTGCCAGCAGCTTAGCAGGGATTGAGGATCAGCCCCAGCATTTT.

This clonotype was seen ten or more times. This chain joins TRBV7-6 and TRBJ2-1; unclear D gene. V gave up 0 bases and J gave up 10 bases, with 4 bases separating them. The CDR3 consists of 11 residues. The germline V gene encodes CDR1 SGHVS and CDR2 FNYEAQ. As DNA, the CDR3 is TGTGCCAGCAGCTTAGCTGTAGAGCAGTTCTTC. It is translated as CASSLAVEQFF.

This clonotype was seen repeatedly, ten times or more. The rearrangement joins TRBV6-2 or TRBV6-3 to TRBJ2-2, with D possibly TRBD2 on 6 matching bases. The CDR3 extends over 17 amino acids. The germline V and J ends were trimmed by 2 bases and 11 bases, with 24 bases remaining between them. Per the germline V gene, CDR1 is MNHEY and CDR2 is SVGEGT. CDR3 amino acids: CASSYNLWRGADVELFF. The CDR3 nucleotides are TGTGCCAGCAGTTACAACCTTTGGAGGGGTGCTGATGTAGAGCTGTTTTTT.